This TCR beta chain was recorded in a study of OX40 agonist ivuxolimab in advanced cancers. Across the whole study: Each patient was given ivuxolimab into a vein every 2 weeks, at 0.01 to 10 mg/kg.

Assay: immunoSEQ multiplex PCR; the TCRdb copy retains only in-frame clones and omits some. In the table there are 12,000 to 15,000 clones, about 87% of which are singletons. The germline gives CDR1 MNHNS, CDR2 SASEGT. The CDR3 length is 17 residues. Trimming cost V 2 bases and J 0 bases; bases outside gene matches: 5. The sequenced sample was CD4+ or CD8+ T cells sorted from blood, obtained in a trial of the OX40 agonist ivuxolimab. This sequence originates from an adult with an advanced solid tumor such as melanoma, head and neck, liver or kidney cancer. The gene calls are TRBV6-1 and TRBJ2-3; 10 bases agree with TRBD2. The CDR3: CASSEFTSGASTDTQYF. CDR3 nucleotides: TGTGCCAGCAGTGAATTTACTAGCGGGGCAAGCACAGATACGCAGTATTTT.